Below are 32 T cell receptor beta chains sequenced from a single sample in a study of long-term antiretroviral therapy in people with HIV. At the survey level, the v3.0 immunoSEQ assay was run. TCRdb keeps only in-frame clones here, not all; method: immunoSEQ multiplex PCR. Of 20,000 to 25,000 clones detected, 70% to 90% appear once; the ten largest clones hold around 3%. The sequenced sample was unsorted PBMCs, obtained 2.6 years after starting antiretroviral therapy. These receptors were obtained from a woman aged 50 to 65 with HIV.

This clone was found once. The chain recombines TRBV27 with TRBJ2-7; 8 positions agree with TRBD1. Germline CDR1 and CDR2: MNHEY and SMNVEV (reference sequence). CDR3 length: 14 amino acids. The J segment lost 4 bases and the V segment lost 5 bases, leaving 7 bases of the junction unmatched. The CDR3 nucleotides are TGTGCCAGCAGTCTCCTGGGGACAGGTTACGAGCAGTACTTC. Translating gives CASSLLGTGYEQYF.

The J gene is TRBJ1-5, the V gene TRBV5-1; maybe TRBD1 (5 bases). The CDR3 extends over 15 amino acids. The germline CDR1 and CDR2 sequences are SGHRS and YFSETQ. With 1 base removed from V and 6 bases from J, the gap between germline ends came to 14 bases. As DNA, the CDR3 is TGCGCCAGCAGCTTGATCCCAGGGCGAAGTCAGCCCCAGCATTTT. Residues: CASSLIPGRSQPQHF.

The chain combines TRBV27 with TRBJ1-5; D may be TRBD1 (6 bases). With 3 bases removed from V and 4 bases from J, the gap between germline ends came to 10 bases. The CDR3 is made up of 14 amino acids. Germline CDR1 MNHEY, CDR2 SMNVEV (reference sequence). This CDR3 is CASSLGGLNQPQHF. Written as DNA, the CDR3 is TGTGCCAGCAGTTTGGGGGGGCTAAATCAGCCCCAGCATTTT.

The V gene is TRBV11-2, the J gene TRBJ2-1; 7 bases line up with TRBD2. Germline values: CDR1 SGHAT, CDR2 FQNNGV. The V gene end was trimmed by 6 bases and the J gene end by 0 bases; junction bases not matched to a gene: 8. CDR3 length: 16 residues. CDR3 amino acids: CASRSSGTISYNEQFF. CDR3 bases: TGTGCCAGCAGGTCATCCGGGACTATCTCCTACAATGAGCAGTTCTTC.

The chain links TRBV29-1 to TRBJ2-2, with 7 bases matching TRBD2. The germline V gene encodes CDR1 SQVTM and CDR2 ANQGSEA. The trim removed 3 bases at V and 7 bases at J, leaving 8 bases unmatched. There are 14 residues in the CDR3. This CDR3 reads CSVDVVGGIGELFF. CDR3 bases: TGCAGCGTTGATGTGGTCGGGGGGATCGGGGAGCTGTTTTTT.

V gene TRBV6-5 combines with J gene TRBJ2-1; D is uncertain. This CDR3 has 15 amino acids. Per germline, CDR1 MNHEY and CDR2 SVGAGI. Trimming took off 5 bases at V and 1 base at J, with 12 bases between the two ends. The CDR3 reads CASSRDGRSYNEQFF. The CDR3 DNA reads as TGTGCCAGCAGTCGCGACGGGCGGTCCTACAATGAGCAGTTCTTC.

This chain joins TRBV9 and TRBJ2-7; 7 bases are shared with TRBD2. V lost 4 bases to trimming and J lost 6 bases; unmatched junction nucleotides: 10. CDR1 is SGDLS, CDR2 YYNGEE, per germline. This CDR3 has 14 residues. The CDR3 region has the DNA TGTGCCAGCAGCCCCCGAGGCGGGAGCACCGAGCAGTACTTC. Its protein product is CASSPRGGSTEQYF.

V and J are TRBV29-1 and TRBJ2-5; the D gene is possibly TRBD2 (5 bases). This CDR3 comprises 15 residues. Trimming took 4 bases from V and 0 from J, leaving 15 bases between them. CDR1 and CDR2 from the germline V gene are SQVTM and ANQGSEA. The CDR3 loop reads CSVGDTRRYQETQYF. CDR3 nucleotide sequence: TGCAGCGTTGGAGACACCCGGAGGTACCAAGAGACCCAGTACTTC.

The CDR3 sequence: CASRPGQGDEQFF. The CDR3 nucleotides read TGTGCCAGTAGACCAGGGCAGGGAGATGAGCAGTTCTTC. The V and J genes are TRBV19 and TRBJ2-1; D tentatively reads TRBD1 or TRBD2 (5 bases each). The germline V gene has CDR1 LNHDA and CDR2 SQIVND (reference sequence). The CDR3 runs 13 residues. The V gene lost 6 bases and the J gene lost 8 bases, with 14 bases spanning the gap.

This chain uses TRBV5-1 with TRBJ2-3; D not certain. This CDR3 has 16 amino acids. V was trimmed by 1 base and J by 6 bases, leaving 18 bases between them. Per germline, CDR1 SGHRS and CDR2 YFSETQ. This CDR3 reads CASSLPKVPPEDTQYF. CDR3 in DNA: TGCGCCAGCAGCTTGCCTAAGGTCCCTCCGGAGGATACGCAGTATTTT.

J is TRBJ2-5 and V is TRBV27; TRBD2 aligns across 10 bases. V lost 5 bases to trimming and J lost 2 bases; unmatched junction nucleotides: 14. This CDR3 region has 18 residues. From germline, CDR1 is MNHEY and CDR2 SMNVEV (reference sequence). The CDR3 is CASSRQGWSGRGQETQYF. Written as DNA, the CDR3 is TGTGCCAGCAGTCGACAGGGATGGAGCGGGAGGGGGCAAGAGACCCAGTACTTC.

The gene calls are TRBV4-2 and TRBJ2-7, with D perhaps TRBD2 (7 bases). CDR3 length: 16 amino acids. The germline CDR1 and CDR2 sequences are LGHNA and YNFKEQ. V gave up 2 bases and J gave up 3 bases, with 17 bases separating them. CDR3 sequence reads: CASSQTTQGGYYEQYF. The DNA of the CDR3 is TGTGCCAGCAGCCAAACAACACAGGGAGGGTACTACGAGCAGTACTTC.

J is TRBJ2-1 and V is TRBV6-5, with 8 bases that match TRBD2. The germline V gene encodes CDR1 MNHEY and CDR2 SVGAGI. CDR3 length: 14 amino acids. Unmatched junction bases numbered 6, after V lost 3 bases and J lost 8 bases. CDR3 sequence: CASSYRGLVDEQFF. The CDR3, as DNA: TGTGCCAGCAGTTATCGGGGACTAGTCGATGAGCAGTTCTTC.

The chain is built from TRBV7-3 and TRBJ2-3; D not resolved. In germline, CDR1 is SGHTA, CDR2 FQGTGA. V shed 3 bases and J shed 1 base, with 2 bases lying between them. CDR3 length: 12 amino acids. CDR3 sequence: CASSFGTDTQYF. The CDR3 bases are TGTGCCAGCAGCTTCGGCACAGATACGCAGTATTTT.

V gene TRBV7-9 combines with J gene TRBJ2-4, with D possibly matching TRBD1 (8 bases). CDR1 SEHNR and CDR2 FQNEAQ come from the germline V gene (reference sequence). The V end was cut by 5 bases, the J end by 3 bases, with 23 bases between. There are 18 residues in the CDR3. For the CDR3, the DNA is TGTGCCAGCAGCGAAACCATACTACAGGGGGGGGTCAAAAACATTCAGTACTTC. It translates to CASSETILQGGVKNIQYF.

The J gene is TRBJ1-4, the V gene TRBV6-1; unclear D gene. The CDR3 length is 13 residues. Germline-derived CDR1 and CDR2 are MNHNS and SASEGT. V lost 8 bases to trimming and J lost 5 bases, with 12 bases between them. CDR3: CASLTIQNEKLFF. The CDR3 DNA reads as TGTGCCAGCCTCACGATTCAGAATGAAAAACTGTTTTTT.

DNA of the CDR3: TGCGCCAGCAGCCAAGCCGGGACAGCATTATACGAGCAGTACTTC. The encoded protein is CASSQAGTALYEQYF. The V and J genes are TRBV4-1 and TRBJ2-7, with 7 bases matching TRBD1. J was trimmed by 4 bases and V by 1 base; bases with no gene match: 7. In germline, CDR1 is MGHRA, CDR2 YSYEKL. This CDR3 contains 15 residues.

The chain carries TRBV4-3 and TRBJ2-3, with D hard to call. Germline values: CDR1 LGHNA, CDR2 YSLEER. The CDR3 has 15 residues. Trimming removed 8 bases from V and 6 bases from J, with 21 bases in between. CDR3 nucleotides: TGCGCCAGCGCCACGCGAGCCATTCAATCTGATACGCAGTATTTT. The encoded protein is CASATRAIQSDTQYF.

As DNA, the CDR3 is TGCAGCGTTGAGAAACAGGGAGCGGATACGCAGTATTTT. It encodes CSVEKQGADTQYF. The rearrangement joins TRBV29-1 to TRBJ2-3; TRBD1 is a possible D gene (6 bases). The CDR3 covers 13 residues. Germline CDR1 SQVTM, CDR2 ANQGSEA. Trimming took off 3 bases at V and 6 bases at J, with 13 bases between the two ends.

The gene calls are TRBV2 and TRBJ2-1, with 14 bases fitting TRBD2. The length of the CDR3 is 16 residues. Germline assignment: CDR1 SNHLY and CDR2 FYNNEI. The V segment lost 2 bases and the J segment 10 bases; nucleotides outside the gene matches: 7. Here the CDR3 reads CASSETGTSGSGEQFF. The DNA for the CDR3 is TGTGCCAGCAGTGAAACCGGGACTAGCGGGAGTGGCGAGCAGTTCTTC.

This clone appeared once. The chain combines TRBV4-3 with TRBJ2-2; the D is unclear. This CDR3 comprises 17 residues. The V and J ends lost 0 bases and 7 bases respectively, with 18 bases between them. Germline values: CDR1 LGHNA, CDR2 YSLEER. This CDR3 is CASSQDLRRTTIGELFF. The CDR3 coding sequence is TGCGCCAGCAGCCAAGACCTTAGGCGTACCACAATCGGGGAGCTGTTTTTT.

The V gene is TRBV6-5, the J gene TRBJ2-7; 11 positions agree with TRBD1. The germline V gene has CDR1 MNHEY and CDR2 SVGAGI. This CDR3 spans 14 amino acids. The J segment lost 4 bases and the V segment lost 5 bases, leaving 4 bases of the junction unmatched. The CDR3 nucleotides read TGTGCCAGCAGTAGGGACAGGGGGGCGTACGAGCAGTACTTC. Protein: CASSRDRGAYEQYF.

This clone has just a few counts. The V and J genes are TRBV9 and TRBJ1-4, with 10 bases matching TRBD1. Germline V gene lookup returns CDR1 SGDLS and CDR2 YYNGEE. This CDR3 spans 17 amino acids. The V gene end was trimmed by 0 bases and the J gene end by 8 bases; junction bases not matched to a gene: 10. CDR3 sequence (DNA): TGTGCCAGCAGCGTAGAAGACAGGGGGCTCGCTGGAGAAAAACTGTTTTTT. This sequence encodes CASSVEDRGLAGEKLFF.

This clone appeared a single time. The CDR3 region has the DNA TGTGCCACCAGCAGTCCGGCCAGCCCCTACGAGCAGTACTTC. Its translation: CATSSPASPYEQYF. The chain employs TRBV15 and TRBJ2-7; no reliable D call. The CDR3 length is 14 residues. Looked up from germline, CDR1 is LNHNV and CDR2 is YYDKDF (reference sequence). Trimming pared 3 bases from V and 2 bases from J, leaving 11 bases between.

The chain carries TRBV5-6 and TRBJ2-3, with D tentatively TRBD1 or TRBD2 (5 bases each). This CDR3 has 14 residues. The germline V gene has CDR1 SGHDT and CDR2 YYEEEE. Trimming pared 4 bases from V and 8 bases from J, leaving 17 bases between. Here the CDR3 reads CASSPRDPPTTQYF. CDR3 sequence (DNA): TGTGCCAGCAGCCCCCGGGACCCGCCAACTACGCAGTATTTT.

This clone appeared once. V usage is TRBV6-1 and J usage is TRBJ1-1; D is uncertain. The V gene's germline CDR1 is MNHNS and CDR2 SASEGT. The CDR3 contains 14 residues. Trimming took 9 bases from V and 6 from J, leaving 20 bases between them. CDR3 amino acids: CASSGWGVSAEAFF. In nucleotides, the CDR3 is TGTGCCAGTTCCGGTTGGGGAGTGAGTGCTGAAGCTTTCTTT.

DNA for the CDR3: TGTGCCAGTAAAAGTTCCGGCGGGCAGTACAATGAGCAGTTCTTC. It specifies CASKSSGGQYNEQFF. V gene TRBV19 combines with J gene TRBJ2-1; a possible D gene is TRBD2 (5 bases). V was trimmed by 7 bases and J by 4 bases, leaving 17 bases between them. Germline V CDR1 and CDR2: LNHDA, SQIVND (reference sequence). This CDR3 has 15 residues.

This chain uses TRBV6-6 with TRBJ2-7; either TRBD1 or TRBD2 may fit D (5 bases each). With 2 bases removed from V and 1 base from J, the gap between germline ends came to 15 bases. Looked up from germline, CDR1 is MNHNY and CDR2 is SVGAGI (reference sequence). The CDR3 is 16 amino acids. The CDR3 DNA follows: TGTGCCAGCAGTTACCCTCGGGACGACAATTCCTACGAGCAGTACTTC. Protein sequence: CASSYPRDDNSYEQYF.

The chain recombines TRBV13 with TRBJ2-5; maybe TRBD1 (5 bases). Germline V lookup: CDR1 PRHDT, CDR2 FYEKMQ (reference sequence). The V end lost 4 bases, the J end lost 4 bases, and 13 bases lay between the germline ends. This CDR3 comprises 14 residues. CDR3 in amino acids: CASSSREIRETQYF. The CDR3 DNA reads as TGTGCCAGCAGCTCCAGGGAAATTAGAGAGACCCAGTACTTC.

This rearrangement joins TRBV10-3 to TRBJ2-4, with 8 positions matching TRBD1. Losses at the gene ends were 2 bases for V and 5 bases for J; bases not matched to a gene: 8. This CDR3 is 16 amino acids long. Looked up from germline, CDR1 is ENHRY and CDR2 is SYGVKD. The DNA for the CDR3 is TGTGCCATCAGTGAGCCCTCCCAGGGGGCGCAAAACATTCAGTACTTC. Its translation: CAISEPSQGAQNIQYF.

This sequence joins TRBV19 and TRBJ2-5; no definite D call. V was cut by 5 bases and J by 0 bases, with 10 bases left in between. CDR3 length equals 14 residues. The V gene's germline CDR1 is LNHDA and CDR2 SQIVND (reference sequence). DNA of the CDR3: TGTGCCAGTAGTCAATGGAGTTACCAAGAGACCCAGTACTTC. Protein sequence: CASSQWSYQETQYF. The full variable domain, its missing parts supplied by reference TRBV19 and TRBJ2-5, is DGGITQSPKYLFRKEGQNVTLSCEQNLNHDAMYWYRQDPGQGLRLIYYSQIVNDFQKGDIAEGYSVSREKKESFPLTVTSAQKNPTAFYLCASSQWSYQETQYFGPGTRLLVL.

The chain couples TRBV7-2 to TRBJ2-5; TRBD1 might be the D (6 bases). CDR3 length equals 15 residues. Germline CDR1 and CDR2: SGHTA and FQGNSA. V lost 5 bases to trimming and J lost 1 base, with 14 bases between them. CDR3 protein: CASSRGGAGQETQYF. CDR3 DNA sequence: TGTGCCAGCAGCCGAGGGGGTGCGGGCCAAGAGACCCAGTACTTC.